This T cell receptor beta chain was recorded in a study of blood T cells in healthy people across ages. The study, taken as a whole, reports: Roughly linearly, TCR beta diversity per million T cells fell as age increased.

A J-beta primer mix and a sample-barcoded 5' primer were used in a second PCR of about 6 to 12 cycles. TCRdb re-called the 5' RACE reads with MiXCR, one entry per CDR3 protein. The sample gives approximately 730,000 distinct CDR3 sequences, 40% to 45% of which show up once; 20% to 25% is in the top ten. The CDR3 runs 16 residues. Trimming at V came to 2 bases and at J to 11 bases, leaving 17 bases not matched to a gene. Germline V gene sequence: CDR1 SGHRS, CDR2 YFSETQ. As regards this clonotype: Its matching antigen is unknown.

This receptor was taken from a woman aged 55-75 years in good health. Material: blood. The V call is TRBV5-1, the J call TRBJ2-5, with 8 bases aligning to TRBD1. The CDR3 sequence: CASSFRTGSPSGEQYF. The CDR3 DNA reads TGCGCCAGCAGCTTTCGGACAGGGTCCCCATCAGGTGAGCAGTACTTC.